Included here is one TCR beta chain sequence, with context. This record belongs to a study of blood T cell repertoires in COVID-19. Per the original methods: Researchers report that nucleated cell counts were estimated from reference gene primer amplification. Profiled with immunoSEQ multiplex PCR; TCRdb holds only in-frame clones, not every one. V, J and clone size are taken as reported in that table, and D and trimming were inferred from the DNA itself. This sample yields around 340,000 clones, of which approximately 86% are seen a single time; around 4.4% belongs to the top ten. The junction had 7 bases not matched to a gene; V was cut back by 1 base and J by 3 bases. Germline V gene lookup returns CDR1 SGDLS and CDR2 YYNGEE. The CDR3 loop spans 17 amino acids.

V gene TRBV9 combines with J gene TRBJ1-4; TRBD1 matches 9 bases. This clonotype was sampled from a middle-aged woman with acute COVID-19. The source material was PBMCs or T cells enriched from blood (not recorded which). CDR3 protein: CASSVRTGVGPNEKLFF. CDR3 coding DNA: TGTGCCAGCAGCGTAAGGACAGGGGTAGGACCTAATGAAAAACTGTTTTTT.